The 30 T cell receptor beta chains listed next were all sequenced from one sample in a study of T cells in Graves' hyperthyroidism and ophthalmopathy. Amplification of TCR beta CDR3 regions used RNA as the template. Initially, a first-round RT-PCR of the TCR CDR3 employed the HTBI primer set. From the multiplex PCR reads, TCRdb called clonotypes with MiXCR, one entry per CDR3 protein. This repertoire shows roughly 420,000 distinct CDR3 sequences, less than 20% found once; its top ten account for less than 15%. Sequenced input: blood. These receptors were taken from a woman younger than 30 with Graves' hyperthyroidism.

This clonotype occurred a few times. The chain recombines TRBV20-1 with TRBJ1-4; maybe TRBD1 (5 bases). The CDR3 totals 14 residues. The ends were cut back, 5 bases at V and 8 bases at J, with 18 bases in the middle. The germline CDR1 and CDR2 sequences are DFQATT and SNEGSKA (reference sequence). The CDR3 protein is CSAGSPGGREKLFF. The CDR3 coding sequence is TGCAGTGCTGGCTCGCCGGGGGGGAGAGAAAAACTGTTTTTT.

The sample holds many counts of this clonotype. V is TRBV12-3 or TRBV12-4 and J is TRBJ1-1, with D maybe TRBD1 (6 bases). Deletions cut 5 bases from V and 3 bases from J, with 16 bases between. This CDR3 region has 15 residues. The CDR3 coding sequence is TGTGCCAGCAGTCGCCGGGCGACAGGAGACACTGAAGCTTTCTTT. Translating it yields CASSRRATGDTEAFF.

This clonotype was observed at least ten times. The CDR3 spells CASSELGTPAYEQYF. The CDR3 DNA is TGTGCCAGCAGTGAACTCGGGACCCCGGCATACGAGCAGTACTTC. This sequence joins TRBV2 and TRBJ2-7; D possibly matches TRBD1 or TRBD2 (5 bases each). CDR3 length equals 15 residues. The V gene lost 2 bases and the J gene lost 4 bases, with 15 bases spanning the gap. The germline V gene encodes CDR1 SNHLY and CDR2 FYNNEI.

At least ten counts were recorded for this clonotype. The rearrangement joins TRBV3-1 to TRBJ2-5; unclear D gene. Germline V gene sequence: CDR1 LGHDT, CDR2 YNNKEL (reference sequence). Trimming stripped 0 bases from V and 4 bases from J, with 12 bases between. The CDR3 is 15 amino acids. CDR3 nucleotide sequence: TGTGCCAGCAGCCAAGATAGGCATACGAGAGAGACCCAGTACTTC. Its protein is CASSQDRHTRETQYF.

Worth noting for this clonotype: This may be a read error, as it is one base from a much larger clone. Since the CDR3 does not end with the conserved phenylalanine or tryptophan, this likely comes from a read error. The chain joins TRBV20-1 to TRBJ1-5; D remains unclear. The CDR3 runs 13 residues. The V gene lost 3 bases and the J gene lost 3 bases, with 9 bases spanning the gap. CDR1 is DFQATT and CDR2 is SNEGSKA in the germline V gene (reference sequence). In DNA, the CDR3 is TGCAGTGCTAGGGCGGGGAACAATCAGCCCCAGCATCTT. Encoded protein: CSARAGNNQPQHL.

This clonotype was observed at least ten times. The chain employs TRBV2 and TRBJ2-7, with D unresolved. The V gene lost 5 bases and the J gene lost 9 bases, with 11 bases spanning the gap. This CDR3 is 11 amino acids long. Germline V gene sequence: CDR1 SNHLY, CDR2 FYNNEI. CDR3 in amino acids: CASSPRIGQYF. The DNA of the CDR3 is TGTGCCAGCAGTCCTCGGATAGGGCAGTACTTC.

This chain links TRBV7-9 with TRBJ1-5; 7 bases are a match to TRBD1. The CDR3 sequence is 15 residues long. V lost 3 bases and J lost 2; bases outside the gene matches: 4. Looked up from germline, CDR1 is SEHNR and CDR2 is FQNEAQ (reference sequence). CDR3 nucleotide sequence: TGTGCCAGCAGCTTGGACAGGTCAGGCAATCAGCCCCAGCATTTT. Its translation is CASSLDRSGNQPQHF.

The chain employs TRBV24-1 and TRBJ2-1; perhaps TRBD1 as D (6 bases). The V end was cut by 5 bases, the J end by 4 bases, with 14 bases between. CDR3 length: 15 amino acids. CDR1 is KGHDR and CDR2 is SFDVKD in the germline V gene. The CDR3 region is CATSAPGQLYNEQFF. The CDR3 DNA is TGTGCCACCAGTGCCCCGGGACAACTTTACAATGAGCAGTTCTTC.

This clonotype was seen more than once but under ten times. J is TRBJ2-5 and V is TRBV7-6, with 7 bases lining up with TRBD2. This CDR3 has 16 amino acids. The germline V gene has CDR1 SGHVS and CDR2 FNYEAQ. J was trimmed by 0 bases and V by 8 bases; bases with no gene match: 12. CDR3 DNA sequence: TGTGCCAGCGCTCCGCGGGGGTTCGAGAACCAAGAGACCCAGTACTTC. Protein product: CASAPRGFENQETQYF. The whole variable domain, filled in from reference TRBV7-6 and TRBJ2-5, reads GAGVSQSPRYKVTKRGQDVALRCDPISGHVSLYWYRQALGQGPEFLTYFNYEAQQDKSGLPNDRFSAERPEGSISTLTIQRTEQRDSAMYRCASAPRGFENQETQYFGPGTRLLVL.

This clonotype was seen repeatedly, ten times or more. The gene calls are TRBV7-2 and TRBJ2-5, with 7 bases lining up with TRBD2. J was trimmed by 5 bases and V by 2 bases; bases with no gene match: 14. From germline, CDR1 is SGHTA and CDR2 FQGNSA. The CDR3 loop spans 17 amino acids. The CDR3 loop is CASSLFLSAGVRETQYF. DNA for the CDR3: TGTGCCAGCAGCTTATTCTTGTCGGCGGGGGTACGGGAGACCCAGTACTTC.

This clonotype showed up many times. The rearrangement joins TRBV18 to TRBJ1-1; D is perhaps TRBD1 (5 bases). The CDR3 consists of 16 residues. CDR1 is KGHSH, CDR2 LQKENI, per germline. Trimming took 0 bases from V and 4 from J, leaving 15 bases between them. In DNA, the CDR3 is TGTGCCAGCTCACCACCCCTGTCTGGCGGGACCACTGAAGCTTTCTTT. Translated, it gives CASSPPLSGGTTEAFF. Variable domain in full (rest from reference TRBV18 and TRBJ1-1): NAGVMQNPRHLVRRRGQEARLRCSPMKGHSHVYWYRQLPEEGLKFMVYLQKENIIDESGMPKERFSAEFPKEGPSILRIQQVVRGDSAAYFCASSPPLSGGTTEAFFGQGTRLTVV.

There are many counts of this clonotype. The V call is TRBV12-3 or TRBV12-4, the J call TRBJ2-7; D is unclear. This CDR3 comprises 14 residues. Trimming stripped 6 bases from V and 7 bases from J, with 19 bases between. CDR3 coding DNA: TGTGCCAGCAGCCGTACTGTTCACCCCCCTGAGCAGTACTTC. Translated: CASSRTVHPPEQYF.

The chain links TRBV15 to TRBJ2-1, with TRBD2 matching over 15 bases. Looked up from germline, CDR1 is LNHNV and CDR2 is YYDKDF (reference sequence). There are 16 residues in the CDR3. With 4 bases clipped from V and 8 bases from J, the junction kept 6 bases outside the gene matches. The CDR3 DNA follows: TGTGCCACCAGCAACGGACTAGCGGGAGGGAATGATGAGCAGTTCTTC. It codes for CATSNGLAGGNDEQFF.

The rearrangement joins TRBV29-1 to TRBJ1-3; D call uncertain. The ends were cut back, 4 bases at V and 0 bases at J, with 7 bases in the middle. CDR1 is SQVTM and CDR2 is ANQGSEA in the germline V gene. The length of the CDR3 is 13 residues. The CDR3 loop is CSVADGSGNTIYF. DNA for the CDR3: TGCAGCGTTGCAGATGGCTCTGGAAACACCATATATTTT. Variable domain in full (rest from reference TRBV29-1 and TRBJ1-3): SAVISQKPSRDICQRGTSLTIQCQVDSQVTMMFWYRQQPGQSLTLIATANQGSEATYESGFVIDKFPISRPNLTFSTLTVSNMSPEDSSIYLCSVADGSGNTIYFGEGSWLTVV.

CDR3 bases: TGCAGCGCGAACCGGGACGGCTACGAGCAGTACTTC. Translating gives CSANRDGYEQYF. The chain has TRBV29-1 and TRBJ2-7; D assignment may be TRBD1 or TRBD2 (5 bases each). The CDR3 extends over 12 amino acids. The V end lost 7 bases, the J end lost 3 bases, and 13 bases lay between the germline ends. Germline CDR1 reads SQVTM; CDR2 reads ANQGSEA.

This clonotype was observed many times. The chain has TRBV29-1 and TRBJ1-1; D uncertain. This CDR3 is 13 amino acids long. CDR1 and CDR2 (germline): SQVTM, ANQGSEA. V lost 4 bases to trimming and J lost 1 base, with 10 bases between them. CDR3 sequence reads: CSVGPLRNTEAFF. DNA for the CDR3: TGCAGCGTTGGCCCCCTTCGGAACACTGAAGCTTTCTTT.

V usage is TRBV6-1 and J usage is TRBJ2-1; no firm D call. V was pared by 5 bases and J by 3 bases, with 11 bases between. The germline gives CDR1 MNHNS, CDR2 SASEGT. The CDR3 length is 14 residues. The CDR3 region has the DNA TGTGCCAGCAGTCTCGTCCCTAGCTACAATGAGCAGTTCTTC. Its protein is CASSLVPSYNEQFF.

This clonotype was seen a handful of times. The chain links TRBV10-3 to TRBJ1-2; D gene unclear. V lost 0 bases, J lost 5 bases, and 4 bases lay in between. Per the germline V gene, CDR1 is ENHRY and CDR2 is SYGVKD. The CDR3 sequence is 12 residues long. As DNA, the CDR3 is TGTGCCATCAGTGAGTCGGGATATGGCTACACCTTC. It specifies CAISESGYGYTF.

This clonotype occurred a few times. This chain uses TRBV20-1 with TRBJ1-5; D gene ambiguous. Germline V gives CDR1 DFQATT, CDR2 SNEGSKA (reference sequence). This CDR3 has 14 amino acids. The V end was cut by 4 bases, the J end by 2 bases, with 12 bases between. CDR3: CSAIGTRGNQPQHF. The DNA for the CDR3 is TGCAGTGCTATAGGCACGAGGGGCAATCAGCCCCAGCATTTT.

This clonotype turned up a few times. Just one base apart from a much larger clone, this may be a read error. V gene TRBV3-1 combines with J gene TRBJ2-3; maybe TRBD2 (5 bases). The CDR3 length is 15 residues. Trimming removed 4 bases from V and 7 bases from J, with 18 bases in between. Germline lookup yields CDR1 LGHDT and CDR2 YNNKEL (reference sequence). The chain's CDR3 is CASSPAEIGGNTQYF. The DNA of the CDR3 is TGTGCCAGCAGCCCGGCCGAGATTGGAGGAAATACGCAGTATTTT.

The V gene is TRBV5-4, the J gene TRBJ2-7; no firm D call. The CDR3 is made up of 15 amino acids. Per the germline V gene, CDR1 is SGHNT and CDR2 is YYREEE (reference sequence). The V end lost 1 base, the J end lost 5 bases, and 16 bases lay between the germline ends. In DNA, the CDR3 is TGTGCCAGCAGCTTGCTCCTAGAAAGGCCCCACGAGCAGTACTTC. Its protein is CASSLLLERPHEQYF.

There are many counts of this clonotype. The rearrangement uses TRBV19 and TRBJ1-1, with TRBD1 as a possible D gene (6 bases). Trimming pared 6 bases from V and 1 base from J, leaving 12 bases between. The CDR3 length is 14 residues. CDR1 and CDR2 from the germline V gene are LNHDA and SQIVND (reference sequence). The CDR3 sequence is CASRKTGGNTEAFF. CDR3 coding DNA: TGTGCCAGTAGAAAGACAGGAGGGAACACTGAAGCTTTCTTT.

This clonotype was detected ten times or more. The V call is TRBV19, the J call TRBJ1-1, with D unresolved. V was shortened by 6 bases and J by 7 bases, with 18 bases between the two germline ends. The CDR3 totals 14 residues. Germline CDR1 LNHDA, CDR2 SQIVND (reference sequence). CDR3 in DNA: TGTGCCAGTAGCACGATCGGACGGGTGAATGAAGCTTTCTTT. Its protein product is CASSTIGRVNEAFF.

This clonotype was recorded many times. This chain connects TRBV7-2 to TRBJ1-2; weak D call: TRBD1 (5 bases). Germline-derived CDR1 and CDR2 are SGHTA and FQGNSA. This CDR3 is 13 amino acids long. The V gene lost 4 bases and the J gene lost 4 bases, with 10 bases spanning the gap. The CDR3 coding sequence is TGTGCCAGCAGCTCGACAGCTTTCTATGGCTACACCTTC. It yields the protein CASSSTAFYGYTF.

A remark on this clonotype: The junction and the germline gene differ at one end; a read error may be behind it. The rearrangement joins TRBV27 to TRBJ2-1, with D possibly matching TRBD2 (6 bases). The length of the CDR3 is 13 residues. Germline values: CDR1 MNHEY, CDR2 SMNVEV (reference sequence). This CDR3 reads CAGSRGNYNEQFF. The CDR3 bases are TGTGCCGGCAGTCGGGGGAACTACAATGAGCAGTTCTTC.

Many counts were recorded for this clonotype. The chain is built from TRBV5-1 and TRBJ2-1, with 14 positions matching TRBD2. Trimming removed 4 bases from V and 5 bases from J; junction bases left unmatched: 2. The CDR3 covers 15 residues. Germline V CDR1 and CDR2: SGHRS, YFSETQ. The CDR3: CASSATSGRDNEQFF. DNA for the CDR3: TGCGCCAGCAGCGCGACTAGCGGGAGGGACAATGAGCAGTTCTTC. The complete variable domain, with remaining parts taken from reference TRBV5-1 and TRBJ2-1, reads KAGVTQTPRYLIKTRGQQVTLSCSPISGHRSVSWYQQTPGQGLQFLFEYFSETQRNKGNFPGRFSGRQFSNSRSEMNVSTLELGDSALYLCASSATSGRDNEQFFGPGTRLTVL.

To note about this clonotype: One junction end disagrees with the germline gene, perhaps due to a read error. The V call is TRBV5-1, the J call TRBJ2-1; the D gene could be TRBD1 or TRBD2 (5 bases each). This CDR3 spans 17 amino acids. CDR1 is SGHRS and CDR2 is YFSETQ in the germline V gene. The CDR3 spells CASRDLPQWDGDNEQFF. CDR3 DNA sequence: TGTGCCAGCAGGGATCTCCCGCAGTGGGACGGGGACAATGAGCAGTTCTTC.

With regard to this clonotype: This sequence may be a read error, since a much larger clone differs from it by one base. The genes are TRBV28 and TRBJ1-5; 8 positions match TRBD1. In germline, CDR1 is MDHEN, CDR2 SYDVKM. The CDR3 is made up of 13 amino acids. The chain's CDR3 is CVSGTGYDQHQHF. The CDR3 nucleotides are TGTGTCTCAGGGACAGGATATGATCAGCACCAGCATTTT. Variable domain in full (rest from reference TRBV28 and TRBJ1-5): DVKVTQSSRYLVKRTGEKVFLECVQDMDHENMFWYRQDPGLGLRLIYFSYDVKMKEKGDIPEGYSVSREKKERFSLILESASTNQTSMYLCVSGTGYDQHQHFGDGTRLSIL.

This clonotype was observed many times. The V call is TRBV12-3 or TRBV12-4, the J call TRBJ1-3, with D possibly being TRBD1 (5 bases). V gave up 3 bases and J gave up 0 bases, with 9 bases separating them. The CDR3 sequence is 15 residues long. CDR3 amino acids: CASSFGDSSGNTIYF. DNA of the CDR3: TGTGCCAGCAGTTTCGGTGACAGCTCTGGAAACACCATATATTTT.

This chain links TRBV7-9 with TRBJ2-7; D is unresolved. V was trimmed by 0 bases and J by 0 bases, leaving 9 bases between them. The V gene's germline CDR1 is SEHNR and CDR2 FQNEAQ (reference sequence). The CDR3 is 15 amino acids. The CDR3 protein is CASSLARKSSYEQYF. The CDR3 bases are TGTGCCAGCAGCTTAGCCAGGAAGAGCTCCTACGAGCAGTACTTC.